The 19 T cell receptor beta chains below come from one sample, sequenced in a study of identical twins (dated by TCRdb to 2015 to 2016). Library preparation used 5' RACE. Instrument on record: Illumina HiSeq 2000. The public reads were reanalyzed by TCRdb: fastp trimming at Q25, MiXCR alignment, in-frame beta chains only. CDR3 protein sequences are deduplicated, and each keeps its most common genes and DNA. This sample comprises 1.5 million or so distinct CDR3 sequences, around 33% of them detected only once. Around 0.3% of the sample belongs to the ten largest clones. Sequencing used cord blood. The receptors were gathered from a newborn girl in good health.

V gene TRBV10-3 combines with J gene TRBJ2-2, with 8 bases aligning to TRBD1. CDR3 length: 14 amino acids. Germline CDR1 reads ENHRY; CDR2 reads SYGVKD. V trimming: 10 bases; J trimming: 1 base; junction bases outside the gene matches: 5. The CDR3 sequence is CATWTGKNTGELFF. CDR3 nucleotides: TGTGCCACTTGGACAGGGAAGAACACCGGGGAGCTGTTTTTT.

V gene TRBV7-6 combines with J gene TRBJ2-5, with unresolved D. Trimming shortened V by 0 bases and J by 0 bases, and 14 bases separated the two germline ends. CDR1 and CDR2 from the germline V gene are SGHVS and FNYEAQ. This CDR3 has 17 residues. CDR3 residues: CASSLAVRPPYQETQYF. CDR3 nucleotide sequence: TGTGCCAGCAGCTTAGCGGTGAGGCCCCCTTACCAAGAGACCCAGTACTTC. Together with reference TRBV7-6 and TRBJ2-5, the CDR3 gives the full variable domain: GAGVSQSPRYKVTKRGQDVALRCDPISGHVSLYWYRQALGQGPEFLTYFNYEAQQDKSGLPNDRFSAERPEGSISTLTIQRTEQRDSAMYRCASSLAVRPPYQETQYFGPGTRLLVL.

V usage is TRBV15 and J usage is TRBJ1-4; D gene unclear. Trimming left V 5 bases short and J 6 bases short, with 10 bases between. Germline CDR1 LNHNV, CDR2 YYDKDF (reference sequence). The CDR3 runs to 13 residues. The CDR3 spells CATSGNQDEKLFF. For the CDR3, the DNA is TGTGCCACCAGCGGTAATCAGGATGAAAAACTGTTTTTT.

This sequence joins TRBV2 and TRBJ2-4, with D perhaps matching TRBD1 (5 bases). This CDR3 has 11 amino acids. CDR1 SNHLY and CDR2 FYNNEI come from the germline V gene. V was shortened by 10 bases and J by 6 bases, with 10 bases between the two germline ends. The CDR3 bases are TGTGCCACCCTGGACATAAACATTCAGTACTTC. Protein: CATLDINIQYF. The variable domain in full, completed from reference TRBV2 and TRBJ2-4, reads EPEVTQTPSHQVTQMGQEVILRCVPISNHLYFYWYRQILGQKVEFLVSFYNNEISEKSEIFDDQFSVERPDGSNFTLKIRSTKLEDSAMYFCATLDINIQYFGAGTRLSVL.

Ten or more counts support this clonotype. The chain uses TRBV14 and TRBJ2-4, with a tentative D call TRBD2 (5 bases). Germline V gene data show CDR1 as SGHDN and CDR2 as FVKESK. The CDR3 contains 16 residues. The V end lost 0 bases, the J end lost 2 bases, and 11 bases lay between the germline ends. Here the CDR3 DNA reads TGTGCCAGCAGCCAAGAACCGGGGTTTTCCAAAAACATTCAGTACTTC. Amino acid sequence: CASSQEPGFSKNIQYF.

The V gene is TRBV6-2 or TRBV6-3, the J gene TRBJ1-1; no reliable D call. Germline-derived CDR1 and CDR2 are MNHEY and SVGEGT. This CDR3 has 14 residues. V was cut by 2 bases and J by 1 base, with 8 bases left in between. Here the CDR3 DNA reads TGTGCCAGCAGTTACGCGGCATGGAACACTGAAGCTTTCTTT. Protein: CASSYAAWNTEAFF.

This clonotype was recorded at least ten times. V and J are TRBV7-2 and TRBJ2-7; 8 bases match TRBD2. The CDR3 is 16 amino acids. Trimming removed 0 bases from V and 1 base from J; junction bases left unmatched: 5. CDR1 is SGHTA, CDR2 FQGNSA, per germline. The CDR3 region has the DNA TGTGCCAGCAGCTTAGCAAGGACTAGCTATTCCTACGAGCAGTACTTC. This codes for CASSLARTSYSYEQYF.

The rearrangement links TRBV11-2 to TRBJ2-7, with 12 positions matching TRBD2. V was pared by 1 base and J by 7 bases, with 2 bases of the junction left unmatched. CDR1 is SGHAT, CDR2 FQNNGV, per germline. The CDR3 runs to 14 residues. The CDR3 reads CASSLALAGGEQYF. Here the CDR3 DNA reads TGTGCCAGCAGCTTAGCACTAGCGGGAGGTGAGCAGTACTTC.

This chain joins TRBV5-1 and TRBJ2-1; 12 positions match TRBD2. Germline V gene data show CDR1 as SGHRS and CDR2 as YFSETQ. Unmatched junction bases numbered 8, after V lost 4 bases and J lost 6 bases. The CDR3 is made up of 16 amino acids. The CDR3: CASSGLAGGPVNEQFF. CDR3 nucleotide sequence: TGCGCCAGCAGCGGGCTAGCGGGGGGGCCGGTCAATGAGCAGTTCTTC.

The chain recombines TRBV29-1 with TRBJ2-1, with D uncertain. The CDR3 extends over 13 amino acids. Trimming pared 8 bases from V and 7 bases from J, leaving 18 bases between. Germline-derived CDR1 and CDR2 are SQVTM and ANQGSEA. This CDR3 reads CSLWASEKNEQFF. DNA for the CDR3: TGCAGCCTTTGGGCCAGCGAGAAGAATGAGCAGTTCTTC.

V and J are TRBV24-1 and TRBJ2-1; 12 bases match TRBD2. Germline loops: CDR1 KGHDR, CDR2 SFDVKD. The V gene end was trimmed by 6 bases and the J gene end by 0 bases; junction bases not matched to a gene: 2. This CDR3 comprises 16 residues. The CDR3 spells CATSLAGGGSYNEQFF. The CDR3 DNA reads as TGTGCCACCAGTCTAGCGGGAGGGGGCTCCTACAATGAGCAGTTCTTC.

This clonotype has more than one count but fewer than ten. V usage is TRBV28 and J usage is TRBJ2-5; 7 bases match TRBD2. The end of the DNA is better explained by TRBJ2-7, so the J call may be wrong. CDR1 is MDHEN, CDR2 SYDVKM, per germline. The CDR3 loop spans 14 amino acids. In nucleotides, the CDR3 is TGTGCCAGCAGTTTATTCCAGGGAGGGCACGAGCAGTACTTC. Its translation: CASSLFQGGHEQYF.

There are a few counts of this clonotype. The CDR3, as DNA: TGCAGTGCTACCGGGACTAGCGGGTTCATCCATGAGCAGTTCTTC. This translates into CSATGTSGFIHEQFF. This rearrangement joins TRBV20-1 to TRBJ2-1, with 12 bases identical to TRBD2. Per the germline V gene, CDR1 is DFQATT and CDR2 is SNEGSKA (reference sequence). Trimming took 4 bases from V and 8 from J; bases not matched to a gene: 9. The CDR3 covers 15 residues.

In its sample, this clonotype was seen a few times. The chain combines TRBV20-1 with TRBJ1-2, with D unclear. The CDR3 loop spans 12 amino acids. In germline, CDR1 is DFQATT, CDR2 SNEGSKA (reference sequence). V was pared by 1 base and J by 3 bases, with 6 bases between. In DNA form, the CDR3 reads TGCAGTGCTAGAGCCCAAGACTATGGCTACACCTTC. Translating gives CSARAQDYGYTF.

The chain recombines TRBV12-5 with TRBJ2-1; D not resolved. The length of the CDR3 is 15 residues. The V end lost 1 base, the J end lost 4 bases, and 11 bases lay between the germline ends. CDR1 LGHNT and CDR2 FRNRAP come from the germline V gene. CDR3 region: CASGLATSPYNEQFF. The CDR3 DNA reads TGTGCTAGTGGTTTGGCTACCTCACCTTACAATGAGCAGTTCTTC.

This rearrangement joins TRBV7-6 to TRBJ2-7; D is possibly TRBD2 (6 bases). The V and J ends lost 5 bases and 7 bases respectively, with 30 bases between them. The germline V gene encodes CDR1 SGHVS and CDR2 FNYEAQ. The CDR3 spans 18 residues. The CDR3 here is CASSLRDSVGSIYNEQYF. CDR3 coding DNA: TGTGCCAGCAGCCTAAGGGACTCAGTAGGTTCAATCTACAATGAGCAGTACTTC.

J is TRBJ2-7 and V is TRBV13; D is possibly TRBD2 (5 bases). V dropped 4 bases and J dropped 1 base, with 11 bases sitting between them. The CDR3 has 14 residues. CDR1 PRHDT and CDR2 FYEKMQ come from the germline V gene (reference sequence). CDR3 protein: CASSSGELSYEQYF. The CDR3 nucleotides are TGTGCCAGCAGCTCCGGGGAACTTTCCTACGAGCAGTACTTC.

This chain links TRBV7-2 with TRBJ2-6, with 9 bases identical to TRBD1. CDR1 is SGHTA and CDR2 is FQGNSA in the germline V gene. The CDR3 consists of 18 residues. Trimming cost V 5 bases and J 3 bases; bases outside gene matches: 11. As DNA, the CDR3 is TGTGCCAGCAGCCGCCTCGACCGGGACAGGGATGGGGCCAACGTCCTGACTTTC. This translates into CASSRLDRDRDGANVLTF. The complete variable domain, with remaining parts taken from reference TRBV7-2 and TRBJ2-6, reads GAGVSQSPSNKVTEKGKDVELRCDPISGHTALYWYRQSLGQGLEFLIYFQGNSAPDKSGLPSDRFSAERTGGSVSTLTIQRTQQEDSAVYLCASSRLDRDRDGANVLTFGAGSRLTVL.

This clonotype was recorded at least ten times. This chain's CDR3 is CASSLQVYRDSLYEQYF. The DNA for the CDR3 is TGTGCCAGCAGCTTGCAAGTGTACCGGGACAGTCTCTACGAGCAGTACTTC. The chain joins TRBV7-9 to TRBJ2-7; TRBD1 aligns across 7 bases. After removal of 3 bases from V and 3 bases from J, the junction contained 14 bases not matched to a gene. Germline assignment: CDR1 SEHNR and CDR2 FQNEAQ (reference sequence). The CDR3 has 17 residues.